These 30 T cell receptor beta chains were all obtained from the same sample, sequenced in a study of sequential checkpoint blockade in melanoma. Libraries were prepared by immunoSEQ multiplex PCR; TCRdb keeps only in-frame clonotypes and omits some of them. Of some 30,000 clones in the sample, roughly 90% are singletons; the top ten hold more than 20%. The treatment here: randomized to nivolumab then ipilimumab (arm A) or the reverse (arm B). This specimen was CD8+ T cells sorted from blood (inferred from file names), taken from a patient given nivolumab and ipilimumab in sequence. Source of these receptors: a human donor with melanoma.

This chain connects TRBV7-8 to TRBJ2-7; D ambiguous. The germline gives CDR1 SGHVS, CDR2 FQNEAQ. This CDR3 contains 12 residues. Trimming took off 6 bases at V and 2 bases at J, with 8 bases between the two ends. This CDR3 reads CASSPETYEQYF. CDR3 DNA sequence: TGTGCCAGCAGTCCCGAGACCTACGAGCAGTACTTC.

The chain couples TRBV11-2 to TRBJ2-7; the D is unclear. V lost 5 bases and J 0 bases, leaving 11 bases between the germline ends. This CDR3 has 14 amino acids. The germline CDR1 and CDR2 sequences are SGHAT and FQNNGV. The CDR3 DNA reads TGTGCCAGCAGCCCCCTGGCAAGCTCCTACGAGCAGTACTTC. It encodes CASSPLASSYEQYF.

The rearrangement uses TRBV7-2 and TRBJ2-7; D may be TRBD2 (6 bases). Germline V lookup: CDR1 SGHTA, CDR2 FQGNSA. V was shortened by 5 bases and J by 2 bases, with 13 bases between the two germline ends. The CDR3 is 14 amino acids. The CDR3 DNA follows: TGTGCCAGCAGCCCATACGGGGGAGCCTACGAGCAGTACTTC. Its translation is CASSPYGGAYEQYF.

The chain combines TRBV19 with TRBJ2-3; 9 bases map to TRBD2. Germline CDR1 LNHDA, CDR2 SQIVND (reference sequence). V lost 10 bases to trimming and J lost 2 bases; unmatched junction nucleotides: 10. The CDR3 is 15 residues long. This CDR3 is CATLGAGGLTDTQYF. For the CDR3, the DNA is TGTGCCACCCTAGGAGCGGGGGGCCTCACAGATACGCAGTATTTT.

This chain uses TRBV11-2 with TRBJ2-7; weak D call: TRBD2 (6 bases). The CDR3 is 15 residues long. Trimming cost V 5 bases and J 2 bases, with 16 bases left between them. CDR1 and CDR2 from the germline V gene are SGHAT and FQNNGV. The CDR3 region is CASSPGASVAYEQYF. The CDR3 bases are TGTGCCAGCAGCCCGGGAGCCTCCGTGGCCTACGAGCAGTACTTC. The full variable domain, completed using reference TRBV11-2 and TRBJ2-7, is EAGVAQSPRYKIIEKRQSVAFWCNPISGHATLYWYQQILGQGPKLLIQFQNNGVVDDSQLPKDRFSAERLKGVDSTLKIQPAKLEDSAVYLCASSPGASVAYEQYFGPGTRLTVT.

By sample fraction, this clone is medium-sized. The chain couples TRBV6-1 to TRBJ1-1; 8 bases agree with TRBD1. The ends lost 6 bases at V and 13 bases at J; junction bases unmatched: 13. Germline CDR1 reads MNHNS; CDR2 reads SASEGT. The CDR3 loop spans 13 amino acids. CDR3 in DNA: TGTGCCAGCAGCCCGGCCGCGACAGGGGTGGGTTTCTTT. Its translation: CASSPAATGVGFF.

The CDR3 sequence: CASSQVVLAGPGFF. The CDR3 DNA reads as TGCGCCAGCAGCCAAGTGGTTCTAGCGGGACCCGGGTTCTTC. The V call is TRBV4-3, the J call TRBJ2-1; 9 bases agree with TRBD2. V trimming: 1 base; J trimming: 15 bases; junction bases outside the gene matches: 10. Germline assignment: CDR1 LGHNA and CDR2 YSLEER. CDR3 length: 14 amino acids.

CDR3 region: CASSFYSNQPQHF. CDR3 DNA sequence: TGTGCCAGCAGTTTTTATAGCAATCAGCCCCAGCATTTT. This chain joins TRBV27 and TRBJ1-5; D not certain. Germline CDR1 is MNHEY and CDR2 is SMNVEV (reference sequence). Trimming stripped 3 bases from V and 0 bases from J, with 3 bases between. This CDR3 spans 13 amino acids.

The chain joins TRBV2 to TRBJ2-7; 8 nucleotides line up with TRBD1. Germline V gene lookup returns CDR1 SNHLY and CDR2 FYNNEI. This CDR3 region has 15 residues. V lost 9 bases and J lost 2; bases outside the gene matches: 12. CDR3 region: CASTGPGQETYEQYF. The CDR3 bases are TGTGCCAGTACCGGCCCGGGACAGGAGACCTACGAGCAGTACTTC.

Here the CDR3 reads CASSFGQGYEQYF. Here the CDR3 DNA reads TGTGCCAGCAGCTTCGGACAGGGCTACGAGCAGTACTTC. The genes are TRBV7-6 and TRBJ2-7; 8 nucleotides match TRBD1. The trim removed 3 bases at V and 3 bases at J, leaving 1 base unmatched. The CDR3 runs to 13 residues. In germline, CDR1 is SGHVS, CDR2 FNYEAQ.

V is TRBV13 and J is TRBJ1-4; D is perhaps TRBD1 (5 bases). The CDR3 loop spans 15 amino acids. Trimming took 0 bases from V and 7 from J, leaving 12 bases between them. Germline CDR1 is PRHDT and CDR2 is FYEKMQ (reference sequence). CDR3 DNA sequence: TGTGCCAGCAGCTTAGGAGGGGTCCCGATTGAAAAACTGTTTTTT. Amino acid sequence: CASSLGGVPIEKLFF.

The V call is TRBV7-9, the J call TRBJ1-2, with D perhaps matching TRBD1 (6 bases). Between the trimmed V and J ends, which lost 3 bases and 4 bases, there was a span of 12 bases. Per the germline V gene, CDR1 is SEHNR and CDR2 is FQNEAQ (reference sequence). The CDR3 runs 14 residues. CDR3 DNA: TGTGCCAGCAGCTTGACAGGAACCTTCTATGGCTACACCTTC. This gives the protein CASSLTGTFYGYTF.

J is TRBJ2-7 and V is TRBV18; D might be TRBD1 (5 bases). Trimming removed 6 bases at V and 2 bases at J, with 11 bases between. Germline CDR1 reads KGHSH; CDR2 reads LQKENI. This CDR3 is 13 amino acids long. In DNA, the CDR3 is TGTGCCAGCTCCGGAGACAGAGCCTACGAGCAGTACTTC. Translated, it gives CASSGDRAYEQYF.

The chain couples TRBV27 to TRBJ2-5; tentatively, D is TRBD1 (6 bases). The DNA end is more similar to TRBJ2-7, so the J call may be wrong. The CDR3 is made up of 13 amino acids. Germline V gives CDR1 MNHEY, CDR2 SMNVEV (reference sequence). This CDR3 is CASSSGRGYEQYF. In DNA, the CDR3 is TGTGCCAGCAGTTCAGGCAGGGGCTACGAGCAGTACTTC.

This clone is medium-sized (0.01 to 0.1%). The CDR3 protein is CASSLSTGGFSTDTQYF. In DNA, the CDR3 is TGTGCCAGCAGTTTAAGTACGGGGGGGTTTAGCACAGATACGCAGTATTTT. The chain couples TRBV27 to TRBJ2-3; 8 bases agree with TRBD2. This CDR3 spans 17 amino acids. The germline gives CDR1 MNHEY, CDR2 SMNVEV (reference sequence). V was clipped by 2 bases and J by 0 bases; unmatched bases: 7.

CDR3 sequence: CASSEPGDTQYF. CDR3 coding DNA: TGTGCCAGCAGCGAGCCAGGAGATACGCAGTATTTT. The J gene is TRBJ2-3, the V gene TRBV9; D ambiguous. Deletions cut 3 bases from V and 5 bases from J, with 7 bases between. Germline lookup yields CDR1 SGDLS and CDR2 YYNGEE. The CDR3 is 12 residues long.

The chain uses TRBV4-1 and TRBJ1-5; D remains unclear. Trimming removed 4 bases from V and 0 bases from J, with 10 bases in between. The length of the CDR3 is 15 residues. Germline-derived CDR1 and CDR2 are MGHRA and YSYEKL. For the CDR3, the DNA is TGCGCCAGCAGCCTCGGGATCATTAGCAATCAGCCCCAGCATTTT. It specifies CASSLGIISNQPQHF.

J is TRBJ1-1 and V is TRBV9; 8 nucleotides line up with TRBD1. The CDR3 loop spans 15 amino acids. Germline trimming cut 3 bases from V and 3 bases from J; bases unmatched to any gene: 7. The germline CDR1 and CDR2 sequences are SGDLS and YYNGEE. CDR3 loop: CASSAGDRWDTEAFF. The CDR3 DNA reads TGTGCCAGCAGCGCCGGGGACAGGTGGGACACTGAAGCTTTCTTT.

The chain carries TRBV19 and TRBJ1-2, with 8 nucleotides matching TRBD1. The V gene's germline CDR1 is LNHDA and CDR2 SQIVND (reference sequence). The V gene end was trimmed by 10 bases and the J gene end by 7 bases; junction bases not matched to a gene: 5. The CDR3 has 11 residues. CDR3 sequence reads: CAITRGLGYTF. In nucleotides, the CDR3 is TGTGCCATCACCAGGGGGCTTGGCTACACCTTC.

The genes are TRBV9 and TRBJ2-7; D perhaps matches TRBD1 (5 bases). The CDR3 runs 13 residues. Germline assignment: CDR1 SGDLS and CDR2 YYNGEE. V lost 1 base, J lost 3 bases, and 8 bases lay in between. CDR3 in DNA: TGTGCCAGCAGCGTAAGGGGTGGCTACGAGCAGTACTTC. Amino acids: CASSVRGGYEQYF.

A single count supports this clone. The V call is TRBV4-3, the J call TRBJ2-7; 8 bases map to TRBD2. The CDR3 totals 17 residues. V shed 3 bases, J shed 2 bases, and the junction held 12 bases outside the gene matches. Germline-derived CDR1 and CDR2 are LGHNA and YSLEER. As DNA, the CDR3 is TGCGCCAGCAGCCAGGATCCCCCGGGGCGGGGGGCCTACGAGCAGTACTTC. Its protein is CASSQDPPGRGAYEQYF.

The gene calls are TRBV5-6 and TRBJ2-7, with TRBD1 matching over 7 bases. Trimming removed 1 base from V and 4 bases from J; junction bases left unmatched: 2. The CDR3 loop spans 13 amino acids. Germline lookup yields CDR1 SGHDT and CDR2 YYEEEE. In nucleotides, the CDR3 is TGTGCCAGCAGCTTGACAGGGGTATACGAGCAGTACTTC. Amino acid sequence: CASSLTGVYEQYF.

V usage is TRBV11-3 and J usage is TRBJ2-1; 8 nucleotides match TRBD1. V was clipped by 5 bases and J by 5 bases; unmatched bases: 8. CDR3 length: 15 amino acids. Germline-derived CDR1 and CDR2 are SGHNT and YENEEA. CDR3 amino acids: CASSPRRTGHNEQFF. CDR3 DNA sequence: TGTGCCAGCAGCCCGAGGAGGACAGGGCACAATGAGCAGTTCTTC. Combining the CDR3 with reference TRBV11-3 and TRBJ2-1 gives the whole variable domain EAGVVQSPRYKIIEKKQPVAFWCNPISGHNTLYWYLQNLGQGPELLIRYENEEAVDDSQLPKDRFSAERLKGVDSTLKIQPAELGDSAVYLCASSPRRTGHNEQFFGPGTRLTVL.

This clone was observed once. This chain connects TRBV5-1 to TRBJ2-3; 7 nucleotides line up with TRBD2. Trimming cost V 5 bases and J 2 bases; bases outside gene matches: 11. This CDR3 region has 16 residues. From germline, CDR1 is SGHRS and CDR2 YFSETQ. CDR3 DNA: TGCGCCAGCAGATGGGCGCGCGCGGGGGACACAGATACGCAGTATTTT. This translates into CASRWARAGDTDTQYF.

The CDR3 sequence is CASSPEDSSYEQYF. CDR3 sequence (DNA): TGTGCCAGCAGCCCCGAAGACAGCTCCTACGAGCAGTACTTC. The chain has TRBV9 and TRBJ2-7; perhaps TRBD1 as D (5 bases). The CDR3 extends over 14 amino acids. The germline V gene encodes CDR1 SGDLS and CDR2 YYNGEE. V was clipped by 4 bases and J by 0 bases, with 11 bases between them. The complete variable domain, with remaining parts taken from reference TRBV9 and TRBJ2-7, reads DSGVTQTPKHLITATGQRVTLRCSPRSGDLSVYWYQQSLDQGLQFLIQYYNGEERAKGNILERFSAQQFPDLHSELNLSSLELGDSALYFCASSPEDSSYEQYFGPGTRLTVT.

V usage is TRBV27 and J usage is TRBJ2-1; perhaps TRBD1 as D (6 bases). The V end lost 5 bases, the J end lost 8 bases, and 10 bases lay between the germline ends. The CDR3 is 12 amino acids. Germline V CDR1 and CDR2: MNHEY, SMNVEV (reference sequence). The CDR3 region has the DNA TGTGCCAGCAGTCCACAGGGTTATGAGCAGTTCTTC. The encoded protein is CASSPQGYEQFF.

This chain connects TRBV27 to TRBJ2-1; perhaps TRBD1 as D (5 bases). V shed 5 bases and J shed 5 bases, with 13 bases lying between them. Germline V lookup: CDR1 MNHEY, CDR2 SMNVEV (reference sequence). The CDR3 runs to 14 residues. The CDR3 nucleotides read TGTGCCAGCAGTCATCGGACAAGTGACAATGAGCAGTTCTTC. This encodes CASSHRTSDNEQFF.

V and J are TRBV4-1 and TRBJ1-5; a possible D gene is TRBD1 (6 bases). Trimming shortened V by 1 base and J by 5 bases, and 21 bases separated the two germline ends. CDR3 size: 18 residues. Germline assignment: CDR1 MGHRA and CDR2 YSYEKL. CDR3 residues: CASSQVQGGGRTDQPQHF. The CDR3 DNA sequence: TGCGCCAGCAGCCAAGTTCAAGGCGGGGGGCGCACGGATCAGCCCCAGCATTTT.

This chain uses TRBV23-1 with TRBJ2-2, with D perhaps matching TRBD2 (6 bases). TRBV23-1 is sorted into the ORF group, with uncertain function. The V end lost 0 bases, the J end lost 3 bases, and 14 bases lay between the germline ends. There are 17 residues in the CDR3. CDR3 loop: CASSQSGGREDTGELFF. CDR3 sequence (DNA): TGCGCCAGCAGTCAATCGGGGGGAAGGGAGGACACCGGGGAGCTGTTTTTT.

The gene calls are TRBV6-5 and TRBJ1-2, with D possibly matching TRBD1 (5 bases). This CDR3 has 13 residues. The V gene lost 5 bases and the J gene lost 7 bases, with 14 bases spanning the gap. Germline CDR1 and CDR2: MNHEY and SVGAGI. The CDR3 loop reads CASSPGGDIGYTF. The CDR3 region has the DNA TGTGCCAGCAGTCCCGGGGGAGATATTGGCTACACCTTC.